This record covers a single TCR beta chain. The sample is drawn from a study of T cell changes during pregnancy in multiple sclerosis. V lost 7 bases, J lost 4 bases, and 13 bases lay in between. Germline loops: CDR1 SEHNR, CDR2 FQNEAQ (reference sequence). The CDR3 is 13 amino acids. Sequencing used immunoSEQ multiplex PCR; TCRdb keeps in-frame clones, though not all of them. The sample gives 75,000 to 95,000 clones, approximately 90% of which show up once; 0.9% to 0.95% is in the top ten. The origin of this receptor is a female donor with multiple sclerosis, enrolled in a pregnancy study. The rearrangement links TRBV7-9 to TRBJ1-2, with a weak D call TRBD1 (5 bases). Here the sequenced sample was peripheral blood, taken before pregnancy. CDR3 amino acids: CASTSGGGYGYTF. The DNA of the CDR3 is TGTGCCAGCACCTCCGGGGGTGGCTATGGCTACACCTTC. The full variable domain, in which reference TRBV7-9 and TRBJ1-2 provide the parts outside the CDR3, is DTGVSQNPRHKITKRGQNVTFRCDPISEHNRLYWYRQTLGQGPEFLTYFQNEAQLEKSRLLSDRFSAERPKGSFSTLEIQRTEQGDSAMYLCASTSGGGYGYTFGSGTRLTVV.